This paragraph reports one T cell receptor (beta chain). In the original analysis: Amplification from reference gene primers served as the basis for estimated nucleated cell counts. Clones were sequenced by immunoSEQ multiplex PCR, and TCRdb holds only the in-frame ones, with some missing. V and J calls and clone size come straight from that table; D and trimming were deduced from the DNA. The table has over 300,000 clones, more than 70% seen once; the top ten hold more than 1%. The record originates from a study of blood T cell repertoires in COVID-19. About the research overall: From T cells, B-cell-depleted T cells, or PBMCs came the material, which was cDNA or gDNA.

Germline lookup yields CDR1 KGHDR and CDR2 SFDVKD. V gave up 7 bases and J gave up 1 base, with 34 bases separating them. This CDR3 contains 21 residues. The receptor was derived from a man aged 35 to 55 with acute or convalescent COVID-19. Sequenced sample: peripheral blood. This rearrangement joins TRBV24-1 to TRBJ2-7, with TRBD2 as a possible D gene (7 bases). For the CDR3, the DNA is TGTGCCACCAGAACAGGGACATTTTTCGTCCGGCTAGCGGAAGAATCCTACGAGCAGTACTTC. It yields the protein CATRTGTFFVRLAEESYEQYF.